This TCR beta chain appears in the sequencing data of a study of blood T cells in healthy people across ages. The authors ran a second PCR of roughly 6 to 12 cycles using a sample-barcoded 5' primer and a J-beta primer mix. With 12 random nucleotides, a template-switch adaptor tagged each individual cDNA molecule. One entry per CDR3 protein, called by TCRdb with MiXCR from the 5' RACE reads. The sample gives hundreds of thousands of distinct CDR3 sequences, nearly 60% of which show up once; around 20% is in the top ten. Notes on the study in general: Naive CD4+ cells and diversity were both higher in long-lived donors than in aged donors. Observed TCR beta diversity per million T cells went down as age went up. This fall followed a roughly linear course with age.

Every donor provided 9.5 to 10 milliliters of peripheral blood. Details on this clonotype: Antigen: not known.

Germline values: CDR1 MNHEY, CDR2 SVGAGI. Trimming cost V 8 bases and J 1 base, with 11 bases left between them. This CDR3 is built from 13 residues. The clonotype was recovered from a man aged 25-40 years in good health. The chain joins TRBV6-5 to TRBJ1-2; no clear D. What was sequenced was blood. The CDR3 DNA sequence: TGTGCCAGCTCGGACCCTCTTAACTATGGCTACACCTTC. It encodes CASSDPLNYGYTF.